This TCR beta chain originates from a study of T cells in Graves' hyperthyroidism and ophthalmopathy. Across the whole study: Blood was drawn when the patient was first diagnosed and still untreated. Findings of the study overall: Ophthalmopathy prediction by the model preceded onset by a median roughly 6 months.

The CDR3 sequence is 14 residues long. V shed 2 bases and J shed 0 bases, with 6 bases lying between them. Per the germline V gene, CDR1 is MDHEN and CDR2 is SYDVKM. Patients aged 18 to 65 had newly diagnosed hyperthyroidism of under 2 months' duration. Diagnosis relied on clinical symptoms, serum thyroxine and TRAb, thyroid ultrasound and orbital computed tomography. Researchers amplified the TCR beta CDR3 regions from RNA transcripts. First-round RT-PCR targeting the TCR CDR3 was performed with the HTBI primer set. TCRdb reanalysed the multiplex PCR reads using MiXCR and keeps one entry per CDR3 protein. The repertoire holds roughly 380,000 distinct CDR3 sequences, with about 15% as singletons. In this sample, this clonotype turned up many times. The antigen is not known.

Input material: blood. This TCR came from a woman aged 55-70 years with Graves' hyperthyroidism. The rearrangement uses TRBV28 and TRBJ2-3; TRBD1 might be the D (5 bases). This CDR3 reads CASSLTGSTDTQYF. The CDR3 DNA reads as TGTGCCAGCAGTTTAACAGGAAGCACAGATACGCAGTATTTT.